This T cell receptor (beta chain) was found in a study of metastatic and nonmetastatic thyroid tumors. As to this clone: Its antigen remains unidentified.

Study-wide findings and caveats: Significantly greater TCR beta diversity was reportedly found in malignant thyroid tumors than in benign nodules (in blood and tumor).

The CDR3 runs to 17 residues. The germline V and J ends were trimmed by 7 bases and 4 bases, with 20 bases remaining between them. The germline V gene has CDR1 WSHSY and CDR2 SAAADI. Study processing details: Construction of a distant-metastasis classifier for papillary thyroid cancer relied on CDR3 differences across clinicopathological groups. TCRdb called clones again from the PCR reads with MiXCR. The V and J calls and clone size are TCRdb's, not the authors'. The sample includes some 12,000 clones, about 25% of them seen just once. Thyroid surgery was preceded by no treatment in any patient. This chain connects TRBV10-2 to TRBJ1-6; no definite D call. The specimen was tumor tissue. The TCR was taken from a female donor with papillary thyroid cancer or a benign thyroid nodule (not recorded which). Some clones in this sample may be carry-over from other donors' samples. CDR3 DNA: TGCGCCAGCACCTTAACGGGTCCCGATCAATATAATTCACCCCTCCACTTT. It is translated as CASTLTGPDQYNSPLHF.